This TCR beta chain was documented in a study of blood T cell repertoires in COVID-19. Study as a whole: The United States, Italy and Spain were the sources of the acute and convalescent COVID-19 samples. T cells, B-cell-depleted T cells, or PBMCs supplied cDNA or gDNA.

The CDR3 consists of 13 residues. V dropped 5 bases and J dropped 7 bases, with 15 bases sitting between them. The V gene's germline CDR1 is LGHDT and CDR2 YNNKEL (reference sequence). Method: immunoSEQ multiplex PCR; TCRdb's copy keeps in-frame clones and lacks some. The repertoire holds under 45,000 clones, about 83% seen once, with around two fifths in the top ten. The source of this sequence is a woman of 80 years or more with active or convalescent COVID-19. The genes are TRBV3-1 (or the pseudogene TRBV3-2) and TRBJ2-7; possible D gene TRBD2, 5 bases. The sample consisted of peripheral blood. The CDR3 region is CASSFLRVPEQYF. The CDR3 DNA follows: TGTGCCAGCAGCTTCCTGAGGGTTCCGGAGCAGTACTTC.